Listed below are T cell receptor beta chains from one sample, sequenced in a study of graft-versus-host responses after intestinal transplantation. Antigen specificity for these receptors is unknown. The table came from immunoSEQ multiplex PCR; TCRdb's copy has only in-frame clones and leaves some out. The sample has 150,000 or so clones, about 93% seen once. The specimen comprised unstimulated CD4+ T cells sorted from spleen or lymph node cells, sampled before intestinal transplant. The receptors stem from a human donor who received an intestinal transplant. Both conserved end residues are part of each CDR3. D genes are given only for firm matches. Clone size is stated in some rows and not others, as once, few, many or a class when expanded.

size	D	V	J	DNA	CDR3
.	TRBD1	TRBV9	TRBJ1-3	TGTGCCAGCAGCGTAGCGACAGGGCGATCTGGAAACACCATATATTTT	CASSVATGRSGNTIYF
.	.	TRBV10-3	TRBJ1-1	TGTGCCATCAGTGAGGGTAGCGCTGAAGCTTTCTTT	CAISEGSAEAFF
.	.	TRBV6-1	TRBJ2-6	TGTGCCAGCAGTGAAAAGACAGGCCCCTCTGGGGCCAACGTCCTGACTTTC	CASSEKTGPSGANVLTF
.	TRBD1	TRBV7-2	TRBJ1-2	TGTGCCAGCAGCTTAGCGGCACAGGGGGCGAGCTACACCTTC	CASSLAAQGASYTF
.	TRBD2	TRBV27	TRBJ2-7	TGTGCCAGCAGTTTCCGACTAGCGTCCTACGAGCAGTACTTC	CASSFRLASYEQYF
.	TRBD1	TRBV7-2	TRBJ1-5	TGTGCCAGCAGCTTAAGGGTACCGGTCCAGGGGGTGAGCAATCAGCCCCAGCATTTT	CASSLRVPVQGVSNQPQHF
.	.	TRBV6-5	TRBJ2-1	TGTGCCAGCAGTTCCAGGGGTCATGCTTACAATGAGCAGTTCTTC	CASSSRGHAYNEQFF
.	.	TRBV7-9	TRBJ2-5	TGTGCCAGCAGAGCCGGGGAGACCCAGTACTTC	CASRAGETQYF
.	TRBD2	TRBV10-3	TRBJ2-7	TGTGCCATCAGTGGGACTAGCGGGAGGTACGAGCAGTACTTC	CAISGTSGRYEQYF
.	TRBD1	TRBV29-1	TRBJ2-1	TGCAGCGTTGACCCCGGGACAGCGGCTTACAATGAGCAGTTCTTC	CSVDPGTAAYNEQFF
once	TRBD2	TRBV28	TRBJ2-3	TGTGCCAGTAGCGGGAGGGCAGTCGCAGATACGCAGTATTTT	CASSGRAVADTQYF
.	.	TRBV30	TRBJ2-7	TGTGCCTGGAGTATCAGAGTCTTCGAGCAGTACTTC	CAWSIRVFEQYF
.	.	TRBV14	TRBJ1-1	TGTGCCAGCAGCCAAGAAGACACTGAAGCTTTCTTT	CASSQEDTEAFF
.	.	TRBV7-3	TRBJ2-3	TGTGCCAGCAGCTTAATGGCCAGTGGTGTAGATACGCAGTATTTT	CASSLMASGVDTQYF
few	.	TRBV11-2	TRBJ1-2	TGTGCCACCTCCCAGGGCTATGGCTACACCTTC	CATSQGYGYTF
.	TRBD1	TRBV6-1	TRBJ1-1	TGTGCCAGCAGCGAACAGGGGGCAAACACTGAAGCTTTCTTT	CASSEQGANTEAFF
.	.	TRBV10-3	TRBJ1-1	TGTGCCATCAGTGAGACGAACACTGAAGCTTTCTTT	CAISETNTEAFF
.	TRBD1	TRBV5-6	TRBJ2-5	TGTGCCAGCAGCACATACAGGGGTATACAAGAGACCCAGTACTTC	CASSTYRGIQETQYF
.	.	TRBV6-1	TRBJ2-7	TGTGCCAGCAGGGTAGCCTACGAGCAGTACTTC	CASRVAYEQYF
few	.	TRBV12-1	TRBJ2-7	TGTGCCAGCAGCTTTTACGGATTCCCCTACGAGCAGTACTTC	CASSFYGFPYEQYF
.	.	TRBV6-1	TRBJ1-3	TGTGCCACCCTGACTGGAAACACCATATATTTT	CATLTGNTIYF
.	TRBD1	TRBV2	TRBJ1-1	TGTGCCAGCAGTGAAGTGGGGACAGGGGACACTGAAGCTTTCTTT	CASSEVGTGDTEAFF
.	TRBD2	TRBV27	TRBJ2-1	TGTGCCAGCATGGGGGGGAGCTCCTACAATGAGCAGTTCTTC	CASMGGSSYNEQFF
.	.	TRBV5-5	TRBJ1-2	TGTGCCAGCAGCTGGCCGGGACGGAACTATGGCTACACCTTC	CASSWPGRNYGYTF
.	.	TRBV6-5	TRBJ2-7	TGTGCCAGCAGTTACGCCGCTGTCTCCTACGAGCAGTACTTC	CASSYAAVSYEQYF
once	.	TRBV5-1	TRBJ2-4	TGCGCCAGCAGCGTGAGAAGGGAACGCTTTGACATTCAGTACTTC	CASSVRRERFDIQYF
.	.	TRBV5-1	TRBJ1-1	TGCGCCAGCAGCTTGTCTCACTCAGTGGACACTGAAGCTTTCTTT	CASSLSHSVDTEAFF
few	TRBD2	TRBV19	TRBJ2-7	TGTGCCAGTAGTTCCGGGACTAGCCCCGAGCAGTACTTC	CASSSGTSPEQYF
.	TRBD1	TRBV28	TRBJ2-5	TGTGCCAGCATAGTCTCACAGGGGGCTGAGACCCAGTACTTC	CASIVSQGAETQYF
.	TRBD1	TRBV6-1	TRBJ1-6	TGTGCCAGCAGTGATTATTGGGACAGCAATTCACCCCTCCACTTT	CASSDYWDSNSPLHF
.	.	TRBV7-9	TRBJ2-1	TGTGCCAGCAGCTTAAAACTAGCTAATGACAATGAGCAGTTCTTC	CASSLKLANDNEQFF
few	.	TRBV7-2	TRBJ1-2	TGTGCCAGCAGCCCAACACGGACCGGGGACGGGTATGGCTACACCTTC	CASSPTRTGDGYGYTF
.	.	TRBV28	TRBJ1-1	TGTGCCAGCCGGGAGGGGACTGAAGCTTTCTTT	CASREGTEAFF
.	TRBD2	TRBV6-1	TRBJ2-1	TGTGCCAGCAGTGTGACCGGGACTAGCGGGAGCCGGGAGCAGTTCTTC	CASSVTGTSGSREQFF
.	TRBD1	TRBV30	TRBJ1-3	TGTGCCTGGAGTACAGGGGGCGGAGGGAACACCATATATTTT	CAWSTGGGGNTIYF
.	TRBD1	TRBV5-1	TRBJ2-1	TGCGCCAGCAGCTTGAAACGGGGCGGGGACAGGTGGGACAATGAGCAGTTCTTC	CASSLKRGGDRWDNEQFF
.	.	TRBV5-6	TRBJ2-4	TGTGCCAGCAGCTTGGCCGCCAGGGGCTTAGCCAAAAACATTCAGTACTTC	CASSLAARGLAKNIQYF
.	.	TRBV5-1	TRBJ1-1	TGCGCCAGCAGCATTGGACAAGGTGAAGCTTTCTTT	CASSIGQGEAFF
.	.	TRBV10-1	TRBJ2-1	TGCGCCAGCAGTGAATCGGCTCCGGAGGGCAATGAGCAGTTCTTC	CASSESAPEGNEQFF
.	TRBD2	TRBV7-9	TRBJ2-1	TGTGCCGGCGGAGCGGGAGGGCCCTACAATGAGCAGTTCTTC	CAGGAGGPYNEQFF
once	.	TRBV7-3	TRBJ2-2	TGTGCCAGCAGCTGGGACGGGAACACCGGGGAGCTGTTTTTT	CASSWDGNTGELFF